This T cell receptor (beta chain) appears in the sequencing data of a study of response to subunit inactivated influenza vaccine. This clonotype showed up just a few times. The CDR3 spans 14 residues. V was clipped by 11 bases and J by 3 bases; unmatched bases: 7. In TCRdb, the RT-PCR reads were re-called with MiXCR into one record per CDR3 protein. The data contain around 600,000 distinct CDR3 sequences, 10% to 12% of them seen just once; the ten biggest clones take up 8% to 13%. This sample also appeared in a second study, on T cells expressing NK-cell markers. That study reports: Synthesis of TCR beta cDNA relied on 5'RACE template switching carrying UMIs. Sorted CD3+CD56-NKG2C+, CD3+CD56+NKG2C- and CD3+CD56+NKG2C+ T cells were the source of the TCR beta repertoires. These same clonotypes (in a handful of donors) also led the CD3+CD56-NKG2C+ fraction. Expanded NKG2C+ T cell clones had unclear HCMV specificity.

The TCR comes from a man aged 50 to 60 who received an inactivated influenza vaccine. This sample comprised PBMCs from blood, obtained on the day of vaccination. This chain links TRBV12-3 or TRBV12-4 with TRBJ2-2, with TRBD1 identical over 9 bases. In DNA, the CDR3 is TGTGCCGCCCGGACAGGGGACGACACCGGGGAGCTGTTTTTT. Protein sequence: CAARTGDDTGELFF.